The 11 T cell receptor beta chains reported below all come from one sample, sequenced in a study of shared clonotypes between healthy human individuals. Here immunoSEQ multiplex PCR was the method, and the copy in TCRdb shows in-frame clones only, minus some. The sample lists fewer than 1.4 million clones; approximately 80% were seen once. The specimen was memory CD4+ T cells from PBMCs. Subset of the sample: CD45RA-negative fraction. All receptors derive from a man between 18 and 35 years old in good health. Some clones in this sample may be carry-over from other donors' samples.

The chain uses TRBV5-6 and TRBJ2-1; D might be TRBD1 (6 bases). With 2 bases removed from V and 7 bases from J, the gap between germline ends came to 10 bases. The CDR3 consists of 13 residues. Germline V gene sequence: CDR1 SGHDT, CDR2 YYEEEE. The CDR3 sequence is CASSLNRVNEQFF. The CDR3 DNA sequence: TGTGCCAGCAGCTTAAACAGGGTGAATGAGCAGTTCTTC.

Concerning this clone itself: Other nucleotide sequences from this sample produce the same CDR3. The CDR3: CASSLTYEQYF. Written as DNA, the CDR3 is TGTGCCAGCAGTCTTACCTACGAGCAGTACTTC. The J gene is TRBJ2-7, the V gene TRBV2; D remains ambiguous. The CDR3 consists of 11 residues. The ends were cut back, 5 bases at V and 2 bases at J, with 4 bases in the middle. Germline CDR1 reads SNHLY; CDR2 reads FYNNEI.

The chain uses TRBV5-4 and TRBJ2-2; the D gene is possibly TRBD1 (5 bases). This CDR3 has 13 amino acids. V was pared by 5 bases and J by 5 bases, with 10 bases between. CDR1 SGHNT and CDR2 YYREEE come from the germline V gene (reference sequence). The CDR3 loop is CASRGRRTGELFF. The CDR3 DNA sequence: TGTGCCAGCAGGGGGCGTCGGACCGGGGAGCTGTTTTTT.

This chain uses TRBV7-9 with TRBJ1-1, with D unclear. V shed 1 base and J shed 3 bases, with 12 bases lying between them. Germline CDR1 reads SEHNR; CDR2 reads FQNEAQ (reference sequence). CDR3 length equals 15 residues. CDR3 DNA sequence: TGTGCCAGCAGCTTAGGGGTTGGGCAGGACACTGAAGCTTTCTTT. Its translation is CASSLGVGQDTEAFF.

The chain combines TRBV29-1 with TRBJ2-3, with no clear D. The V gene's germline CDR1 is SQVTM and CDR2 ANQGSEA. V lost 6 bases and J lost 0, with 10 bases in between. The CDR3 runs 13 residues. CDR3 in amino acids: CSVVTSSTDTQYF. The DNA of the CDR3 is TGCAGCGTCGTCACATCGAGCACAGATACGCAGTATTTT.

V usage is TRBV5-1 and J usage is TRBJ2-7; no definite D call. The CDR3 has 13 amino acids. V was pared by 0 bases and J by 3 bases, with 7 bases between. Germline V gene lookup returns CDR1 SGHRS and CDR2 YFSETQ. The CDR3 sequence: CASSLDGFYEQYF. The CDR3 DNA reads TGCGCCAGCAGCTTGGACGGCTTCTACGAGCAGTACTTC.

Concerning this clone: The sample holds other DNA sequences that translate to the same CDR3. The J gene is TRBJ2-1, the V gene TRBV11-2; 7 positions match TRBD1. V lost 6 bases and J lost 5; bases outside the gene matches: 4. The CDR3 extends over 13 amino acids. Germline V gene data show CDR1 as SGHAT and CDR2 as FQNNGV. The CDR3 here is CASSRDRDNEQFF. DNA of the CDR3: TGTGCCAGCAGTCGAGACAGGGACAATGAGCAGTTCTTC.

In the case of this clone: Other DNA sequences in this sample translate to the same CDR3. This chain joins TRBV7-2 and TRBJ2-1; no reliable D call. Trimming pared 3 bases from V and 1 base from J, leaving 4 bases between. CDR1 is SGHTA and CDR2 is FQGNSA in the germline V gene. This CDR3 has 13 amino acids. As DNA, the CDR3 is TGTGCCAGCAGCTTGACGTCCTACAATGAGCAGTTCTTC. Its translation: CASSLTSYNEQFF.

This clone was detected once. This may stem from a read error, because a much larger clone lies one nucleotide away. The J gene is TRBJ1-5, the V gene TRBV28, with D hard to call. The CDR3 consists of 15 residues. Per the germline V gene, CDR1 is MDHEN and CDR2 is SYDVKM. The ends were cut back, 6 bases at V and 9 bases at J, with 21 bases in the middle. CDR3 coding DNA: TGTGCCAGCAGGACCGGGAGTGGGCCAGGTCGGCCCCAGCATTTT. It specifies CASRTGSGPGRPQHF.

This sequence joins TRBV29-1 and TRBJ1-1, with D unresolved. Germline V gives CDR1 SQVTM, CDR2 ANQGSEA. This CDR3 has 12 amino acids. V was trimmed by 7 bases and J by 1 base, leaving 10 bases between them. This chain's CDR3 is CSGEAANTEAFF. The CDR3 DNA is TGCAGCGGGGAAGCGGCGAACACTGAAGCTTTCTTT.

The chain is built from TRBV19 and TRBJ2-1; 10 bases map to TRBD2. The CDR3 has 14 amino acids. Germline-derived CDR1 and CDR2 are LNHDA and SQIVND (reference sequence). The DNA for the CDR3 is TGTGCAACTAGAATAGCGGGAGGTTATGGTGAGCAGTTCTTC. Translated, it gives CATRIAGGYGEQFF. Based on the CDR3 plus reference TRBV19 and TRBJ2-1, the full variable domain is DGGITQSPKYLFRKEGQNVTLSCEQNLNHDAMYWYRQDPGQGLRLIYYSQIVNDFQKGDIAEGYSVSREKKESFPLTVTSAQKNPTAFYLCATRIAGGYGEQFFGPGTRLTVL.